This TCR beta chain was profiled in a study of OX40 agonist ivuxolimab in advanced cancers. CDR1 and CDR2 from the germline V gene are MGHRA and YSYEKL. The V gene lost 5 bases and the J gene lost 0 bases, with 10 bases spanning the gap. The CDR3 is 14 residues long. Profiled with immunoSEQ multiplex PCR; TCRdb holds only in-frame clones, not every one. Of about 74,000 clones listed, around 90% are singletons. The sequence derives from an adult with an advanced solid tumor such as melanoma, head and neck, liver or kidney cancer. Source: CD4+ or CD8+ T cells sorted from blood, taken in a trial of the OX40 agonist ivuxolimab. This chain links TRBV4-1 with TRBJ1-1; D is perhaps TRBD1 (5 bases). The CDR3 DNA sequence: TGCGCCAGCAGCATGGGACCGCTGAACACTGAAGCTTTCTTT. Translating it yields CASSMGPLNTEAFF.